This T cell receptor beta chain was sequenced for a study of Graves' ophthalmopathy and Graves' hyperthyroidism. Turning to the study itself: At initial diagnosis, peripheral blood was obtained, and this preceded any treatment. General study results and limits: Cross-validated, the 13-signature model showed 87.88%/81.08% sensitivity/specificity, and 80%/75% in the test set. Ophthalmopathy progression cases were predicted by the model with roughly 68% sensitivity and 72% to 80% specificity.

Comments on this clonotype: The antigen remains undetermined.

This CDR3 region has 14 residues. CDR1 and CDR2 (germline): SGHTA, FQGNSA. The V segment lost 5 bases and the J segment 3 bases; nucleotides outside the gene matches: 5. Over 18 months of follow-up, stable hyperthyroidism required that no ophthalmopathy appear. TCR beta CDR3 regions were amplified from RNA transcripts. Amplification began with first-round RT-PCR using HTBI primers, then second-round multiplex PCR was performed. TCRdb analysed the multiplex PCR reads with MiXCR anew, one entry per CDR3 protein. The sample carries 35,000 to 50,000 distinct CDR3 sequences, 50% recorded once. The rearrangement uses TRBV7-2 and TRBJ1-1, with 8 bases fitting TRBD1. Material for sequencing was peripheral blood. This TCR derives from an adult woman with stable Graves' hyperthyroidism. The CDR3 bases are TGTGCCAGCAGCCCGGACAGGGTGGACACTGAAGCTTTCTTT. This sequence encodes CASSPDRVDTEAFF.